This T cell receptor (beta chain) was documented in a study of blood T cell repertoires in COVID-19. In this sample, this clone turned up a few times. The CDR3 contains 17 residues. Between the trimmed V and J ends, which lost 5 bases and 1 base, there was a span of 19 bases. The germline V gene encodes CDR1 LNHDA and CDR2 SQIVND (reference sequence). Seattle cases were enrolled at active infection and followed longitudinally. Methods used by the authors: The assay estimated nucleated cells by amplifying reference gene primers. The data were produced by immunoSEQ multiplex PCR, yet TCRdb's version contains in-frame clones alone and is incomplete. V, J and clone size derive from that table, while D and trimming were established from the DNA sequence. The sample includes more than 200,000 clones, roughly 86% of them seen just once.

V and J are TRBV19 and TRBJ2-3; tentatively, D is TRBD1 (6 bases). Source material: peripheral blood. This receptor was identified in a woman between 50 and 59 years old with COVID-19, enrolled during active disease. The CDR3 nucleotides are TGTGCCAGTAGTCTTCTCAGGGACACAACTCGCACAGATACGCAGTATTTT. This translates into CASSLLRDTTRTDTQYF.